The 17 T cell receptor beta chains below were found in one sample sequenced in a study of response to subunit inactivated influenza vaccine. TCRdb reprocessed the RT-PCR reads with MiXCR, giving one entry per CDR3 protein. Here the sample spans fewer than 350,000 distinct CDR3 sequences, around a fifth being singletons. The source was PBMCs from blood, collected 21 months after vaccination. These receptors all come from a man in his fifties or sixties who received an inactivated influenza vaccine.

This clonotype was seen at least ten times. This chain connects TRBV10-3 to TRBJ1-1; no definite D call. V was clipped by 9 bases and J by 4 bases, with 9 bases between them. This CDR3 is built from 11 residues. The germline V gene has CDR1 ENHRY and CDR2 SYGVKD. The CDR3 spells CAMREGTEAFF. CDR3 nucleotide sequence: TGTGCCATGCGAGAGGGCACTGAAGCTTTCTTT.

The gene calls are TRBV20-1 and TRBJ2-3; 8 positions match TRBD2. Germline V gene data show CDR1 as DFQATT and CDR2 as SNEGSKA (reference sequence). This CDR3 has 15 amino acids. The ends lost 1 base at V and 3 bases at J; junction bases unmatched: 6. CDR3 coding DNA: TGCAGTGCTAGAGGGAAGCGGGAGTTAACAGATACGCAGTATTTT. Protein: CSARGKRELTDTQYF.

The CDR3 DNA follows: TGTGCCAGTGGGGCGGTGAGGTCCTACAATGAGCAGTTCTTC. Protein sequence: CASGAVRSYNEQFF. The chain joins TRBV7-2 to TRBJ2-1; D may be TRBD1 (5 bases). This CDR3 contains 14 residues. Per the germline V gene, CDR1 is SGHTA and CDR2 is FQGNSA. Trimming left V 9 bases short and J 1 base short, with 13 bases between.

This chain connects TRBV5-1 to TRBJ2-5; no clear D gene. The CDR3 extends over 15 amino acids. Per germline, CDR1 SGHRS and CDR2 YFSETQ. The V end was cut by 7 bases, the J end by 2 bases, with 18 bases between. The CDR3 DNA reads TGCGCCAGCCGCCCTCGTCGCGGAGTACAAGAGACCCAGTACTTC. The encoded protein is CASRPRRGVQETQYF. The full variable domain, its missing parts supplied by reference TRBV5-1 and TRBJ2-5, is KAGVTQTPRYLIKTRGQQVTLSCSPISGHRSVSWYQQTPGQGLQFLFEYFSETQRNKGNFPGRFSGRQFSNSRSEMNVSTLELGDSALYLCASRPRRGVQETQYFGPGTRLLVL.

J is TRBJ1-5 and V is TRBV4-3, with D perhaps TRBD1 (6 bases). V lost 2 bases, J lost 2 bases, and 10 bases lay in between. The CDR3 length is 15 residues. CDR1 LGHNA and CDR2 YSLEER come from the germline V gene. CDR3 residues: CASSQTGSGNQPQHF. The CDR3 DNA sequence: TGCGCCAGCAGCCAAACAGGGTCGGGCAATCAGCCCCAGCATTTT.

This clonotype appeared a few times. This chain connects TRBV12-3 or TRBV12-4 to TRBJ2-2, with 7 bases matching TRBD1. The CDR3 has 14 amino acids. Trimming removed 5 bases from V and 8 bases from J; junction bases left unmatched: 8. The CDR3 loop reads CASSQDRVTGELFF. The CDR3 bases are TGTGCCAGCAGTCAAGACAGGGTAACTGGGGAGCTGTTTTTT.

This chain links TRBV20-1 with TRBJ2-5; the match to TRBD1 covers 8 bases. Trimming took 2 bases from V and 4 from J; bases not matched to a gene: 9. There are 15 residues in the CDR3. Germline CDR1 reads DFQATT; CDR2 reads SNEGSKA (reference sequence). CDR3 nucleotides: TGCAGTGCTAGAAATTATCAGGGGGCGGGAGAGACCCAGTACTTC. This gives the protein CSARNYQGAGETQYF.

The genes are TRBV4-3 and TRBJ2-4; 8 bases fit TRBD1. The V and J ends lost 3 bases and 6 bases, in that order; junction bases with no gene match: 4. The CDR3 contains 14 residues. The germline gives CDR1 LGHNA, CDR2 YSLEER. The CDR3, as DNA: TGCGCCAGCAGCCACATAGACAGGGGAAACATTCAGTACTTC. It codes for CASSHIDRGNIQYF.

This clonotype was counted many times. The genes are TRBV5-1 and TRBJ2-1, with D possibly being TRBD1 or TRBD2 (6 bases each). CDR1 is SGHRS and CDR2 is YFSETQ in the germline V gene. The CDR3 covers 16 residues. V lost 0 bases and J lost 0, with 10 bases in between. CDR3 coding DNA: TGCGCCAGCAGCTTGGCCGGGGGCTCCTCCTACAATGAGCAGTTCTTC. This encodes CASSLAGGSSYNEQFF.

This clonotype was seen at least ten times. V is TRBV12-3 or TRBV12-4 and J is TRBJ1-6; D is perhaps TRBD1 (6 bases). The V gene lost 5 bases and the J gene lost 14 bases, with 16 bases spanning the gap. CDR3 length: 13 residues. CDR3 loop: CASSPPGQPTLHF. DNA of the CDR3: TGTGCCAGCAGTCCCCCAGGACAGCCTACCCTCCACTTT.

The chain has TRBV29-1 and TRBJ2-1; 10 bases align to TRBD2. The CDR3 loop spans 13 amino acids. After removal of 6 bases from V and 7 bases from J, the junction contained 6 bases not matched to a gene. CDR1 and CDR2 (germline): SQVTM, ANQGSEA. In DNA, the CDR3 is TGCAGCGTGAGGACTAGCGGATTAAATGAGCAGTTCTTC. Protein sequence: CSVRTSGLNEQFF.

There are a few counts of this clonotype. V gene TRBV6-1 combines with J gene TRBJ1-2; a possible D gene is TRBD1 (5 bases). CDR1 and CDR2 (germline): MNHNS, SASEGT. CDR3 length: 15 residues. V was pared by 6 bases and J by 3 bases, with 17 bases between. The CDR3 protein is CASRIRAQGDYGYTF. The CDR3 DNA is TGTGCCAGCAGAATTCGGGCCCAGGGTGACTATGGCTACACCTTC.

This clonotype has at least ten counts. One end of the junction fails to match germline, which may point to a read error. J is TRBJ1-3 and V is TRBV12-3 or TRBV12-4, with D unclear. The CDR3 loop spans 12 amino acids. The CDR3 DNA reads TGCGCCAGCAGCCTCTCTGGAAACACCATATATTTT. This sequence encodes CASSLSGNTIYF.

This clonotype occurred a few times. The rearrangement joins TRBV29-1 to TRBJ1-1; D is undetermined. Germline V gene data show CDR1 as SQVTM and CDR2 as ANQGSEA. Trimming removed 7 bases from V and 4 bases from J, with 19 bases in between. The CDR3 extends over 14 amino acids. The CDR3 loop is CSGAARTSPTEAFF. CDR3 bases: TGCAGCGGTGCGGCGCGGACCTCTCCCACTGAAGCTTTCTTT.

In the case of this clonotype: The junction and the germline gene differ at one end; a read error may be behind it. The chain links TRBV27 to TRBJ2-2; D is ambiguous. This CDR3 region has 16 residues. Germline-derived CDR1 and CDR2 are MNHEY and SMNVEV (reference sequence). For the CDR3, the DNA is TGTGCCAGCAGTTTATTCGGGCAGGCGAAAACCGGGGAGCTGTTTTTT. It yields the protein CASSLFGQAKTGELFF.

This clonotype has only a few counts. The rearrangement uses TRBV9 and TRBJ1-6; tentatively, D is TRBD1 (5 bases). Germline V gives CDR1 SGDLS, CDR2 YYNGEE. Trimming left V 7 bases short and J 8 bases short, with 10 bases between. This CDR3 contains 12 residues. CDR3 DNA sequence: TGTGCCAGCGGGGGTGTTGATTCACCCCTCCACTTT. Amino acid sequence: CASGGVDSPLHF.

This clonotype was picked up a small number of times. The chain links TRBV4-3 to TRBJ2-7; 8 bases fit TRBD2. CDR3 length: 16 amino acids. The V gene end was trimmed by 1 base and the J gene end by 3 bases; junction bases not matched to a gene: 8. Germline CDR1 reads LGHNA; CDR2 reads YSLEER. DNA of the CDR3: TGCGCCAGCAGCCAAGCGGGGGGGAAAGGGATCTACGAGCAGTACTTC. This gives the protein CASSQAGGKGIYEQYF.